A single sample is the source of the 32 T cell receptor beta chains below, sequenced in a study of blood T cells in healthy people across ages. Primers used in a second PCR of roughly 6 to 11 cycles were a sample-barcoded 5' primer and a J-beta primer mix. TCRdb reanalysed the 5' RACE reads using MiXCR and keeps one entry per CDR3 protein. The sample has around 800,000 distinct CDR3 sequences, more than 40% seen once. The sequenced sample was blood. These receptors were obtained from a man aged 55 to 70 in good health.

This clonotype was seen a handful of times. CDR3: CASSLGPIMKGEQYF. The CDR3, as DNA: TGTGCCAGCAGCCTAGGGCCGATAATGAAAGGCGAGCAGTACTTC. V is TRBV11-2 and J is TRBJ2-7; no clear D gene. The CDR3 covers 15 residues. Looked up from germline, CDR1 is SGHAT and CDR2 is FQNNGV. Trimming cost V 5 bases and J 6 bases, with 20 bases left between them.

The genes are TRBV11-2 and TRBJ1-3; D uncertain. This CDR3 contains 14 residues. The V gene lost 3 bases and the J gene lost 0 bases, with 6 bases spanning the gap. Germline V gives CDR1 SGHAT, CDR2 FQNNGV. The CDR3 sequence is CASSLTFSGNTIYF. In DNA form, the CDR3 reads TGTGCCAGCAGCTTGACCTTCTCTGGAAACACCATATATTTT. Full variable domain (missing parts from reference TRBV11-2 and TRBJ1-3): EAGVAQSPRYKIIEKRQSVAFWCNPISGHATLYWYQQILGQGPKLLIQFQNNGVVDDSQLPKDRFSAERLKGVDSTLKIQPAKLEDSAVYLCASSLTFSGNTIYFGEGSWLTVV.

This chain connects TRBV7-2 to TRBJ1-2; D unclear. Deletions cut 6 bases from V and 4 bases from J, with 15 bases between. The CDR3 contains 14 residues. From germline, CDR1 is SGHTA and CDR2 FQGNSA. CDR3 sequence (DNA): TGTGCCAGCAGTTCCCTAGTCTGGAGCTATGGCTACACCTTC. Amino acid sequence: CASSSLVWSYGYTF.

V usage is TRBV6-2 or TRBV6-3 and J usage is TRBJ2-5; a possible D gene is TRBD2 (6 bases). TRBJ2-7 matches the DNA end more closely, so the J call is doubtful. This CDR3 region has 13 residues. Germline CDR1 is MNHEY and CDR2 is SVGEGT. The CDR3 sequence: CASGATSYYEQYF. CDR3 in DNA: TGTGCCAGCGGGGCGACTAGTTACTACGAGCAGTACTTC.

In this sample, this clonotype turned up a few times. V gene TRBV11-1 combines with J gene TRBJ2-2; 7 nucleotides match TRBD1. The V gene end was trimmed by 5 bases and the J gene end by 4 bases; junction bases not matched to a gene: 10. The germline V gene has CDR1 SGHAT and CDR2 FQDESV (reference sequence). The CDR3 spans 16 residues. CDR3 DNA: TGTGCCAGCAGCCGAGACAGGGTCGTAGTCACCGGGGAGCTGTTTTTT. This gives the protein CASSRDRVVVTGELFF.

This sequence joins TRBV27 and TRBJ2-3; D remains unclear. The CDR3 is 16 amino acids. CDR1 and CDR2 (germline): MNHEY, SMNVEV (reference sequence). Trimming shortened V by 0 bases and J by 1 base, and 11 bases separated the two germline ends. DNA of the CDR3: TGTGCCAGCAGTTTATCGAAGCCCCGGGGCACAGATACGCAGTATTTT. Translating it yields CASSLSKPRGTDTQYF.

CDR3 sequence: CASSLTRSSGVLNQPQHF. In DNA form, the CDR3 reads TGTGCCAGCAGCTTAACTCGGAGCTCCGGGGTTTTGAATCAGCCCCAGCATTTT. The chain recombines TRBV7-6 with TRBJ1-5, with no clear D. The CDR3 runs 18 residues. Germline loops: CDR1 SGHVS, CDR2 FNYEAQ. V gave up 2 bases and J gave up 4 bases, with 21 bases separating them. Using reference TRBV7-6 and TRBJ1-5 for the parts outside the CDR3, the full variable domain is GAGVSQSPRYKVTKRGQDVALRCDPISGHVSLYWYRQALGQGPEFLTYFNYEAQQDKSGLPNDRFSAERPEGSISTLTIQRTEQRDSAMYRCASSLTRSSGVLNQPQHFGDGTRLSIL.

The table lists this clonotype with a count of one. The chain is built from TRBV14 and TRBJ2-3; TRBD2 matches at 7 bases. This CDR3 has 13 amino acids. CDR1 and CDR2 (germline): SGHDN, FVKESK. V dropped 7 bases and J dropped 5; count of bases not matched to a gene: 6. The CDR3 loop is CASTKGEGDTQYF. The CDR3 nucleotides are TGTGCCAGCACCAAAGGGGAGGGAGATACGCAGTATTTT.

This clonotype was detected many times. This chain links TRBV29-1 with TRBJ1-6, with 8 bases lining up with TRBD1. Germline CDR1 SQVTM, CDR2 ANQGSEA. This CDR3 is 13 amino acids long. Losses at the gene ends were 5 bases for V and 7 bases for J; bases not matched to a gene: 4. The CDR3 DNA reads as TGCAGCGTTCGGACAGGGCTAAATTCACCCCTCCACTTT. It is translated as CSVRTGLNSPLHF. The whole variable domain, remainder taken from reference TRBV29-1 and TRBJ1-6, is SAVISQKPSRDICQRGTSLTIQCQVDSQVTMMFWYRQQPGQSLTLIATANQGSEATYESGFVIDKFPISRPNLTFSTLTVSNMSPEDSSIYLCSVRTGLNSPLHFGNGTRLTVT.

The genes are TRBV5-1 and TRBJ1-5; TRBD1 is a possible D gene (5 bases). CDR3 length: 15 amino acids. Trimming left V 0 bases short and J 6 bases short, with 13 bases between. Germline CDR1 and CDR2: SGHRS and YFSETQ. CDR3 DNA: TGCGCCAGCAGCTTGGGGGACGGAACTACTCAGCCCCAGCATTTT. It encodes CASSLGDGTTQPQHF.

This clonotype was picked up many times. The chain has TRBV6-5 and TRBJ2-7; D perhaps matches TRBD1 (6 bases). The CDR3 consists of 13 residues. Germline V gives CDR1 MNHEY, CDR2 SVGAGI. Trimming shortened V by 6 bases and J by 1 base, and 10 bases separated the two germline ends. The CDR3 region has the DNA TGTGCCAGCAGCTACGGACAGTCCTACGAGCAGTACTTC. It is translated as CASSYGQSYEQYF.

In its sample, this clonotype was seen a few times. The chain combines TRBV7-9 with TRBJ2-5; possible D gene TRBD2, 5 bases. The V end lost 5 bases, the J end lost 4 bases, and 17 bases lay between the germline ends. This CDR3 has 15 amino acids. CDR1 and CDR2 (germline): SEHNR, FQNEAQ (reference sequence). The DNA of the CDR3 is TGTGCCAGCAGCAATACTAGGTTCGTCCCAGAGACCCAGTACTTC. It codes for CASSNTRFVPETQYF. Full variable domain (rest looked up from reference TRBV7-9 and TRBJ2-5): DTGVSQNPRHKITKRGQNVTFRCDPISEHNRLYWYRQTLGQGPEFLTYFQNEAQLEKSRLLSDRFSAERPKGSFSTLEIQRTEQGDSAMYLCASSNTRFVPETQYFGPGTRLLVL.

The V call is TRBV7-9, the J call TRBJ2-5; D gene ambiguous. Per germline, CDR1 SEHNR and CDR2 FQNEAQ (reference sequence). V dropped 6 bases and J dropped 2 bases, with 10 bases sitting between them. The CDR3 is made up of 13 amino acids. As DNA, the CDR3 is TGTGCCAGCAGGCTACTACAGCAAGAGACCCAGTACTTC. Amino acids: CASRLLQQETQYF.

This chain links TRBV6-5 with TRBJ1-5; 8 bases are shared with TRBD1. V shed 4 bases and J 5 bases; nucleotides not matched to a gene: 1. There are 13 residues in the CDR3. Germline CDR1 MNHEY, CDR2 SVGAGI. In DNA, the CDR3 is TGTGCCAGCAGTTGGGACAGGTATCAGCCCCAGCATTTT. Its protein is CASSWDRYQPQHF.

In its sample, this clonotype was seen a few times. The chain uses TRBV2 and TRBJ2-1; D tentatively fits TRBD1 or TRBD2 (5 bases each). Looked up from germline, CDR1 is SNHLY and CDR2 is FYNNEI. V lost 1 base to trimming and J lost 15 bases, with 16 bases between them. The CDR3 runs to 13 residues. The CDR3 loop is CASSEVGDVVRFF. The CDR3 bases are TGTGCCAGCAGTGAAGTGGGGGACGTTGTACGGTTCTTC.

This clonotype was observed many times. This chain joins TRBV29-1 and TRBJ2-7, with D possibly matching TRBD1 (6 bases). The CDR3 runs 13 residues. V lost 6 bases and J lost 3, with 15 bases in between. Looked up from germline, CDR1 is SQVTM and CDR2 is ANQGSEA. This CDR3 reads CSVASGTYYEQYF. The CDR3 DNA sequence: TGCAGCGTGGCCTCTGGGACATACTACGAGCAGTACTTC.

The V call is TRBV5-1, the J call TRBJ2-1, with TRBD2 identical over 9 bases. The CDR3 consists of 17 residues. Germline V CDR1 and CDR2: SGHRS, YFSETQ. V lost 1 base, J lost 4 bases, and 9 bases stayed unmatched. CDR3 amino acids: CASSLPPSGGNYNEQFF. CDR3 nucleotides: TGCGCCAGCAGCTTGCCCCCCAGCGGGGGGAATTACAATGAGCAGTTCTTC.

The V call is TRBV13, the J call TRBJ2-1; 10 bases are shared with TRBD2. CDR1 is PRHDT and CDR2 is FYEKMQ in the germline V gene (reference sequence). This CDR3 contains 14 residues. The V segment lost 5 bases and the J segment 6 bases; nucleotides outside the gene matches: 4. For the CDR3, the DNA is TGTGCCAGCAGCCAAGCGGGGGGGGTCAATGAGCAGTTCTTC. It yields the protein CASSQAGGVNEQFF.

This clonotype appeared a few times. The chain carries TRBV9 and TRBJ2-5, with a possible D match to TRBD1 (7 bases). Germline loops: CDR1 SGDLS, CDR2 YYNGEE. The CDR3 sequence is 14 residues long. Trimming took off 1 base at V and 1 base at J, with 8 bases between the two ends. CDR3 DNA sequence: TGTGCCAGCAGCGTACAGGGGGGCCAAGAGACCCAGTACTTC. Translated, it gives CASSVQGGQETQYF.

This clonotype came up a few times. V usage is TRBV29-1 and J usage is TRBJ1-2, with D unresolved. The V end was cut by 5 bases, the J end by 4 bases, with 14 bases between. Germline lookup yields CDR1 SQVTM and CDR2 ANQGSEA. This CDR3 comprises 13 residues. The CDR3 coding sequence is TGCAGCGTTACTCCTACGGGTGCCTATGGCTACACCTTC. It codes for CSVTPTGAYGYTF.

The chain uses TRBV7-9 and TRBJ1-5, with 7 bases lining up with TRBD1. V lost 2 bases, J lost 7 bases, and 14 bases stayed unmatched. The CDR3 covers 17 residues. The germline V gene has CDR1 SEHNR and CDR2 FQNEAQ (reference sequence). CDR3 protein: CASSLLGQKTSGQPQHF. The CDR3 DNA sequence: TGTGCCAGCAGCTTATTGGGACAGAAAACTTCAGGGCAGCCCCAGCATTTT.

For this clonotype: A much larger clone differs from this one at a single base, so this may be a read error. The rearrangement links TRBV11-2 to TRBJ2-7; D might be TRBD1 (7 bases). Gene TRBJ2-5 matches the end of the DNA better, so the J call may be wrong. Looked up from germline, CDR1 is SGHAT and CDR2 is FQNNGV. The CDR3 is 17 amino acids. The CDR3: CASSAGGRTATAETQYF. CDR3 coding DNA: TGTGCCAGCAGCGCAGGGGGGAGGACAGCGACCGCAGAGACCCAGTACTTC.

This chain links TRBV7-9 with TRBJ1-2, with D tentatively TRBD1 (5 bases). The germline gives CDR1 SEHNR, CDR2 FQNEAQ (reference sequence). The CDR3 is 15 amino acids. V gave up 5 bases and J gave up 4 bases, with 17 bases separating them. CDR3: CASSLAGGTTYGYTF. In nucleotides, the CDR3 is TGTGCCAGCAGCCTCGCCGGGGGTACAACCTATGGCTACACCTTC.

This chain links TRBV7-9 with TRBJ2-6; TRBD2 might be the D (5 bases). Germline values: CDR1 SEHNR, CDR2 FQNEAQ (reference sequence). V dropped 11 bases and J dropped 9 bases, with 17 bases sitting between them. The CDR3 has 13 amino acids. The CDR3, as DNA: TGTGCCCATGGAGGAACCGGTCTCAACGTCCTGACTTTC. This gives the protein CAHGGTGLNVLTF. The full variable domain, in which reference TRBV7-9 and TRBJ2-6 provide the parts outside the CDR3, is DTGVSQNPRHKITKRGQNVTFRCDPISEHNRLYWYRQTLGQGPEFLTYFQNEAQLEKSRLLSDRFSAERPKGSFSTLEIQRTEQGDSAMYLCAHGGTGLNVLTFGAGSRLTVL.

This clonotype appeared a few times. J is TRBJ2-5 and V is TRBV7-2; 7 bases are a match to TRBD2. The germline CDR1 and CDR2 sequences are SGHTA and FQGNSA. V dropped 4 bases and J dropped 7; count of bases not matched to a gene: 9. The CDR3 has 14 amino acids. CDR3 in DNA: TGTGCCAGCAGCTCTAGACGGGGGGAAGCGACCCAGTACTTC. Its protein product is CASSSRRGEATQYF.

For this clonotype: At one end, the junction sequence differs from germline, possibly due to a read error. The chain combines TRBV5-1 with TRBJ2-3, with 8 bases aligning to TRBD2. The CDR3 is 17 amino acids. Germline lookup yields CDR1 SGHRS and CDR2 YFSETQ. This CDR3 reads CASSLSRGGTLTDTQYF. The DNA of the CDR3 is TGCGCTAGCAGCTTGAGTCGGGGGGGAACACTCACAGATACGCAGTATTTT. The full variable domain, completed using reference TRBV5-1 and TRBJ2-3, is KAGVTQTPRYLIKTRGQQVTLSCSPISGHRSVSWYQQTPGQGLQFLFEYFSETQRNKGNFPGRFSGRQFSNSRSEMNVSTLELGDSALYLCASSLSRGGTLTDTQYFGPGTRLTVL.

V and J are TRBV6-5 and TRBJ2-1, with TRBD1 matching over 8 bases. V dropped 8 bases and J dropped 4; count of bases not matched to a gene: 4. This CDR3 contains 13 residues. Germline V gene data show CDR1 as MNHEY and CDR2 as SVGAGI. As DNA, the CDR3 is TGTGCCAGCGCGAGGACAGGGTACAATGAGCAGTTCTTC. It translates to CASARTGYNEQFF.

The rearrangement uses TRBV6-1 and TRBJ2-1, with 8 bases fitting TRBD2. Germline V lookup: CDR1 MNHNS, CDR2 SASEGT. V lost 6 bases and J lost 3; bases outside the gene matches: 10. The CDR3 length is 16 residues. The CDR3 DNA reads TGTGCCAGCAGCGAACAGCGGGGGCGCTTCTACAATGAGCAGTTCTTC. The encoded protein is CASSEQRGRFYNEQFF.

The rearrangement joins TRBV12-3 or TRBV12-4 to TRBJ2-5, with TRBD1 matching over 9 bases. With V trimmed by 3 bases and J by 11 bases, 13 bases remained unmatched. The CDR3 runs to 15 residues. CDR3 residues: CASSLSRTGDSEQYF. The CDR3 nucleotides read TGTGCCAGCAGTTTGAGCAGGACAGGGGATTCTGAGCAGTACTTC.

This clonotype turned up a few times. The chain combines TRBV7-6 with TRBJ2-4, with 9 bases aligning to TRBD1. The DNA end lines up better with TRBJ2-7; the J call may be wrong. This CDR3 region has 16 residues. Per the germline V gene, CDR1 is SGHVS and CDR2 is FNYEAQ. CDR3 coding DNA: TGTGCCAGCAGCCCCGGGACAGGGTCGCCGTCGAACGAGCAGTACTTC. Translated: CASSPGTGSPSNEQYF.

As regards this clonotype: This may arise from a read error, as a much more abundant clone is one base away. This sequence joins TRBV6-6 and TRBJ1-1; D gene unclear. The CDR3 is 14 amino acids. The V gene lost 4 bases and the J gene lost 0 bases, with 9 bases spanning the gap. CDR1 and CDR2 from the germline V gene are MNHNY and SVGAGI (reference sequence). As DNA, the CDR3 is TGTGCCAGCAGTTGCAAGGAGTTGAACACTGAAGCTTTCTTT. Amino acids: CASSCKELNTEAFF.

As to this clonotype: Sequence at one end of the junction differs from germline and may be a read error. The chain employs TRBV7-2 and TRBJ2-3; no clear D. This CDR3 region has 12 residues. Per germline, CDR1 SGHTA and CDR2 FQGNSA. The DNA of the CDR3 is TGTGCCAGCAGCTTACGAGGAGATACGCGGTATTTT. Its translation is CASSLRGDTRYF. The full variable domain, completed using reference TRBV7-2 and TRBJ2-3, is GAGVSQSPSNKVTEKGKDVELRCDPISGHTALYWYRQSLGQGLEFLIYFQGNSAPDKSGLPSDRFSAERTGGSVSTLTIQRTQQEDSAVYLCASSLRGDTRYFGPGTRLTVL.